The 20 T cell receptor beta chains reported below all come from one sample, sequenced in a study of cytomegalovirus exposure and HLA in healthy donors. In the PCR, 60 Vbeta and 13 Jbeta primers were used. The repertoire was sequenced with immunoSEQ multiplex PCR; TCRdb's copy has only in-frame clones and lacks some. The data show roughly 230,000 clones, with around nine tenths seen just once and 1.5% to 2% held by the top ten. The sequencing sample was made of PBMCs. These receptors were taken from a girl between 2 and 10 years old in good health and CMV-seronegative.

This clone was observed a handful of times. The V and J genes are TRBV25-1 and TRBJ2-7; D is uncertain. Germline V gives CDR1 MGHDK, CDR2 SYGVNS. V lost 1 base to trimming and J lost 6 bases, with 10 bases between them. The CDR3 runs 13 residues. This CDR3 is CASSELFGGEQYF. The CDR3 DNA is TGTGCCAGCAGTGAATTGTTCGGTGGCGAGCAGTACTTC.

The chain employs TRBV7-9 and TRBJ2-1, with 12 positions matching TRBD2. This CDR3 region has 15 residues. The junction had 4 bases not matched to a gene; V was cut back by 6 bases and J by 4 bases. Germline-derived CDR1 and CDR2 are SEHNR and FQNEAQ (reference sequence). The CDR3 sequence: CASSSGLAGYNEQFF. As DNA, the CDR3 is TGTGCCAGCAGTTCCGGACTAGCGGGGTACAATGAGCAGTTCTTC. Looking up the rest from reference TRBV7-9 and TRBJ2-1 gives the full variable domain: DTGVSQNPRHKITKRGQNVTFRCDPISEHNRLYWYRQTLGQGPEFLTYFQNEAQLEKSRLLSDRFSAERPKGSFSTLEIQRTEQGDSAMYLCASSSGLAGYNEQFFGPGTRLTVL.

V gene TRBV5-1 combines with J gene TRBJ2-5, with D tentatively TRBD2 (5 bases). The better agreement between TRBJ2-7 and the DNA end casts doubt on the J call. The CDR3 length is 13 residues. Germline values: CDR1 SGHRS, CDR2 YFSETQ. The CDR3 coding sequence is TGCGCCAGCAGCTTGATAAGCGGTTACGAGCAGTACTTC. Encoded protein: CASSLISGYEQYF.

This chain uses TRBV5-1 with TRBJ2-1, with 7 nucleotides matching TRBD2. Germline values: CDR1 SGHRS, CDR2 YFSETQ. The CDR3 sequence is 14 residues long. V lost 4 bases, J lost 5 bases, and 6 bases stayed unmatched. CDR3 bases: TGCGCCAGCAGCCTAGGACTAGAGGACAATGAGCAGTTCTTC. Translated, it gives CASSLGLEDNEQFF.

V is TRBV6-5 and J is TRBJ2-7; maybe TRBD2 (5 bases). Trimming stripped 4 bases from V and 7 bases from J, with 20 bases between. CDR1 MNHEY and CDR2 SVGAGI come from the germline V gene. This CDR3 is 15 amino acids long. The CDR3 sequence is CASSSWRGSGREQYF. DNA of the CDR3: TGTGCCAGCAGTTCCTGGAGAGGGTCGGGTCGGGAGCAGTACTTC.

The chain employs TRBV6-5 and TRBJ1-1; TRBD1 is a possible D gene (5 bases). This CDR3 has 14 residues. Germline assignment: CDR1 MNHEY and CDR2 SVGAGI. V gave up 3 bases and J gave up 4 bases, with 12 bases separating them. DNA of the CDR3: TGTGCCAGCAGTTATTTGTTCGGGGGCACTGAAGCTTTCTTT. It yields the protein CASSYLFGGTEAFF.

This chain links TRBV10-3 with TRBJ2-7, with 8 bases matching TRBD1. V lost 6 bases, J lost 0 bases, and 4 bases stayed unmatched. The CDR3 spans 14 residues. The germline gives CDR1 ENHRY, CDR2 SYGVKD. The DNA of the CDR3 is TGTGCCATCAGCCGACAGGGGCGCTCCTACGAGCAGTACTTC. This codes for CAISRQGRSYEQYF.

CDR3 protein: CASSPGDQETQYF. CDR3 in DNA: TGTGCCAGTTCCCCCGGGGATCAAGAGACCCAGTACTTC. V gene TRBV10-3 combines with J gene TRBJ2-5; maybe TRBD2 (5 bases). Germline V lookup: CDR1 ENHRY, CDR2 SYGVKD. CDR3 size: 13 residues. Trimming stripped 10 bases from V and 2 bases from J, with 14 bases between.

This clone was seen just once. This chain links TRBV5-3 with TRBJ2-7, with 7 bases that match TRBD2. TRBV5-3 is known as an ORF, though its function is uncertain. There are 19 residues in the CDR3. Trimming cost V 0 bases and J 4 bases; bases outside gene matches: 19. The CDR3 here is CARSLATLAGDSQMYEQYF. The CDR3 nucleotides read TGTGCCAGAAGCTTGGCGACGTTGGCGGGAGATTCCCAAATGTACGAGCAGTACTTC.

This chain links TRBV6-1 with TRBJ1-5, with 8 bases lining up with TRBD1. V lost 2 bases to trimming and J lost 6 bases; unmatched junction nucleotides: 12. The CDR3 consists of 17 residues. CDR1 and CDR2 (germline): MNHNS, SASEGT. The CDR3 coding sequence is TGTGCCAGCAGTGAAATGGCAGGGGGCGCGTTTGGTCAGCCCCAGCATTTT. It specifies CASSEMAGGAFGQPQHF.

The genes are TRBV28 and TRBJ2-7, with D perhaps matching TRBD1 (5 bases). CDR1 is MDHEN and CDR2 is SYDVKM in the germline V gene. V lost 6 bases to trimming and J lost 0 bases, with 9 bases between them. CDR3 size: 13 residues. CDR3 residues: CASRWGISYEQYF. CDR3 nucleotide sequence: TGTGCCAGCAGATGGGGCATCTCCTACGAGCAGTACTTC.

V usage is TRBV6-4 and J usage is TRBJ2-5; TRBD2 matches 12 bases. The CDR3 consists of 15 residues. From germline, CDR1 is MRHNA and CDR2 SNTAGT. The J segment lost 2 bases and the V segment lost 6 bases, leaving 4 bases of the junction unmatched. The CDR3 nucleotides read TGTGCCAGCAGGCGGACTAGCGGGGCACAAGAGACCCAGTACTTC. Amino acids: CASRRTSGAQETQYF.

The chain is built from TRBV7-6 and TRBJ2-7; maybe TRBD2 (5 bases). Germline V gene data show CDR1 as SGHVS and CDR2 as FNYEAQ. V was pared by 1 base and J by 4 bases, with 14 bases between. The CDR3 is 15 residues long. Here the CDR3 DNA reads TGTGCCAGCAGCTTAGTAGAGGAGGCAACTTACGAGCAGTACTTC. Its translation: CASSLVEEATYEQYF.

Only one count was recorded for this clone. V and J are TRBV6-1 and TRBJ1-1, with D unresolved. CDR3 size: 13 residues. Trimming took off 7 bases at V and 2 bases at J, with 11 bases between the two ends. CDR1 is MNHNS, CDR2 SASEGT, per germline. CDR3: CASKPKANTEAFF. Written as DNA, the CDR3 is TGTGCCAGCAAGCCGAAAGCAAACACTGAAGCTTTCTTT.

DNA of the CDR3: TGTGCTAGTGGTTTGGATAGAACCGGGGAGCTGTTTTTT. It is translated as CASGLDRTGELFF. This chain uses TRBV12-5 with TRBJ2-2; no clear D gene. V shed 1 base and J shed 5 bases, with 5 bases lying between them. The CDR3 consists of 13 residues. Germline CDR1 and CDR2: LGHNT and FRNRAP.

The chain has TRBV7-3 and TRBJ2-1, with 11 positions matching TRBD2. The CDR3 spans 17 residues. Looked up from germline, CDR1 is SGHTA and CDR2 is FQGTGA. Trimming cost V 6 bases and J 8 bases; bases outside gene matches: 15. The CDR3, as DNA: TGTGCCAGCAGTCCCGGGGTAGCGGGGGGGCCAGTCGATGAGCAGTTCTTC. This gives the protein CASSPGVAGGPVDEQFF.

J is TRBJ2-3 and V is TRBV5-8; the match to TRBD2 covers 7 bases. The germline V gene encodes CDR1 SGHTS and CDR2 YDEGEE. The CDR3 contains 16 residues. J lost 2 bases, V lost 5 bases, and 11 bases had no gene match. Here the CDR3 reads CASRYTSASLTDTQYF. CDR3 DNA: TGTGCCAGCAGATATACTAGCGCTTCCCTCACAGATACGCAGTATTTT.

This clone was detected only once. J is TRBJ1-4 and V is TRBV10-2, with D possibly being TRBD1 (5 bases). Germline-derived CDR1 and CDR2 are WSHSY and SAAADI. Trimming shortened V by 2 bases and J by 7 bases, and 17 bases separated the two germline ends. The CDR3 loop spans 16 amino acids. The CDR3 protein is CASSEADTPQLEKLFF. The DNA for the CDR3 is TGCGCCAGCAGTGAGGCGGACACCCCGCAGCTTGAAAAACTGTTTTTT.

The rearrangement joins TRBV6-6 to TRBJ2-3; tentatively, D is TRBD1 (5 bases). The CDR3 covers 16 residues. The germline V gene has CDR1 MNHNY and CDR2 SVGAGI (reference sequence). Trimming stripped 2 bases from V and 6 bases from J, with 18 bases between. The chain's CDR3 is CASSYPLWQGFDTQYF. CDR3 nucleotide sequence: TGTGCCAGCAGTTACCCCCTTTGGCAGGGATTCGATACGCAGTATTTT.

This chain links TRBV6-1 with TRBJ2-5; D is possibly TRBD2 (6 bases). This CDR3 contains 14 residues. V lost 4 bases, J lost 1 base, and 10 bases lay in between. The germline CDR1 and CDR2 sequences are MNHNS and SASEGT. The CDR3 bases are TGTGCCAGCAGTGGGGTCGGGGGCCAAGAGACCCAGTACTTC. It is translated as CASSGVGGQETQYF.